This T cell receptor (beta chain) was captured in a study of long-term antiretroviral therapy in people with HIV. General study findings and limits: Information on adherence, resistance and therapy changes was unavailable. With ART, diversity went up but was still lower than in transplant donor controls.

Survey level was the resolution at which the v3.0 immunoSEQ assay ran. Per-sample TRB depth target: about 35,000-55,000 T-cell genomes. Clones were sequenced by immunoSEQ multiplex PCR, and TCRdb holds only the in-frame ones, with some missing. Of about 7,400 clones listed, around 79% are singletons. This clone was found once. Antigen specificity is unknown. The CDR3 totals 11 residues. Trimming left V 7 bases short and J 2 bases short, with 6 bases between. In germline, CDR1 is WSHSY, CDR2 SAAADI. At minimum, one pre-ART and two post-ART PBMC samples were obtained from each donor. This clonotype was obtained from a middle-aged man with HIV. The sample consisted of unsorted PBMCs, taken 0.1 years after starting antiretroviral therapy. The gene calls are TRBV10-2 and TRBJ2-7; tentatively, D is TRBD1 (5 bases). For the CDR3, the DNA is TGCGCCAGCATGGACACCTACGAGCAGTACTTC. This sequence encodes CASMDTYEQYF.